This entry features one TCR beta chain sequence. Its matching antigen is unknown. These data are taken from a study of T cell responses to AZD1222 COVID-19 vaccine. Study-wide findings and caveats: The donor cohort was predominantly white British with a female majority, and clonal diversity may have been underestimated. The breadth and depth of Spike-specific TCRs increased once two AZD1222 doses had been given.

This CDR3 contains 18 residues. Germline V gene lookup returns CDR1 SGHRS and CDR2 YFSETQ. V dropped 0 bases and J dropped 0 bases, with 16 bases sitting between them. Profiling relied on immunoSEQ multiplex PCR, and the TCRdb table lists in-frame clones only, not all of them. The sample lists 160,000 or so clones; 75% to 95% were seen once. The clonotype comes from an adult in good health. V gene TRBV5-1 combines with J gene TRBJ2-1, with a possible D match to TRBD2 (6 bases). Sample: peripheral blood, taken on day 0 of AZD1222 vaccination. The CDR3, as DNA: TGCGCCAGCAGCTTGGTCCCTTATAGCGGTAGCTCCTACAATGAGCAGTTCTTC. Residues: CASSLVPYSGSSYNEQFF.